This TCR beta chain was documented in a study of a mutant IDH1 vaccine in newly diagnosed glioma. Looking at the study overall: Most patients had received both radiotherapy and temozolomide, the prior options being radiotherapy, temozolomide, or both.

On this clone: No antigen is known for it.

The germline V and J ends were trimmed by 2 bases and 0 bases, with 11 bases remaining between them. The CDR3 totals 15 residues. CDR1 and CDR2 from the germline V gene are SGHNT and YYREEE (reference sequence). The time point: week 11, during vaccination. Mutant IDH1 20-mer peptide, at 300 ug, made up each vaccine dose, with topical imiquimod. TCRdb's table, derived via immunoSEQ multiplex PCR, lists solely in-frame clones and lacks some. The table has 60,000 to 75,000 clones, about 84% seen once. General observations from the study: Overall, roughly 95% of patients had vaccine-induced immune responses.

The sequence was collected from a man aged 25 to 40 with glioma. V usage is TRBV5-4 and J usage is TRBJ1-1, with D uncertain. Sequenced here: PBMCs, sampled from a glioma patient whose treatment included an IDH1 peptide vaccine. The CDR3 nucleotides read TGTGCCAGCAGCTTCGAAGCATCTATGAACACTGAAGCTTTCTTT. This encodes CASSFEASMNTEAFF.